Listed here are 20 T cell receptor beta chains from one sample, sequenced in a study of neurological immune-mediated disorders (dated by TCRdb to the late 2010s). Library creation used 5' RACE. Instrument used: Illumina HiSeq 2500. Using fastp at Q25 and MiXCR, TCRdb reprocessed the public reads and kept productive beta chains. Duplicate CDR3 protein sequences are folded into a single record with the most common DNA and genes. The sample table lists about 81,000 distinct CDR3 sequences, around 4.5% of them with a count of one. Around 5% of the sample is held by the ten biggest clonotypes. Read against the paper, the sample's time point label means: longitudinal time-point 3. Input material: PBMCs. The receptor source for this set is a woman aged 60-75 years with multiple sclerosis.

The sample holds many counts of this clonotype. This chain connects TRBV20-1 to TRBJ1-2; TRBD1 agrees at 7 bases. Per the germline V gene, CDR1 is DFQATT and CDR2 is SNEGSKA (reference sequence). This CDR3 has 12 amino acids. V lost 5 bases and J lost 4; bases outside the gene matches: 4. CDR3 protein: CSARDRPYGYTF. In nucleotides, the CDR3 is TGCAGTGCTCGGGACAGACCCTATGGCTACACCTTC.

This clonotype was picked up many times. The DNA of the CDR3 is TGTGCCAGCAGCTTATCTAGCGGGGGGCTCGCAGATACGCAGTATTTT. As protein: CASSLSSGGLADTQYF. This chain uses TRBV7-6 with TRBJ2-3; 11 nucleotides align to TRBD2. CDR1 and CDR2 from the germline V gene are SGHVS and FNYEAQ. J lost 4 bases, V lost 2 bases, and 5 bases had no gene match. The CDR3 covers 16 residues.

This clonotype appeared many times. The gene calls are TRBV14 and TRBJ2-5, with TRBD1 matching 9 bases. The CDR3 is 16 residues long. Trimming took 4 bases from V and 5 from J; bases not matched to a gene: 11. The germline gives CDR1 SGHDN, CDR2 FVKESK. CDR3 DNA: TGTGCCAGCAGCCGTACACAGGGGGCGCGGCGCGAGACCCAGTACTTC. Protein sequence: CASSRTQGARRETQYF.

This clonotype was counted many times. V is TRBV20-1 and J is TRBJ1-6; 10 bases agree with TRBD1. The CDR3 is 15 residues long. Germline CDR1 and CDR2: DFQATT and SNEGSKA (reference sequence). V dropped 6 bases and J dropped 5; count of bases not matched to a gene: 7. The CDR3 DNA reads as TGCAGTGCGCTAGGGGGACAGGGGAATAATTCACCCCTCCACTTT. Encoded protein: CSALGGQGNNSPLHF.

This clonotype occurred many times. V gene TRBV6-2 or TRBV6-3 combines with J gene TRBJ1-5; D is possibly TRBD1 (5 bases). Germline lookup yields CDR1 MNHEY and CDR2 SVGEGT. The CDR3 is 13 amino acids. Deletions cut 7 bases from V and 2 bases from J, with 9 bases between. CDR3 region: CASKQDGNQPQHF. The CDR3 DNA reads as TGTGCCAGCAAACAGGACGGCAATCAGCCCCAGCATTTT.

The table lists this clonotype with many counts. This sequence joins TRBV3-1 and TRBJ2-7; 10 positions match TRBD1. Germline loops: CDR1 LGHDT, CDR2 YNNKEL (reference sequence). V was pared by 0 bases and J by 6 bases, with 5 bases of the junction left unmatched. The CDR3 is 15 residues long. The CDR3 is CASSQEGQGGVEQYF. The CDR3 coding sequence is TGTGCCAGCAGCCAAGAAGGACAGGGGGGGGTCGAGCAGTACTTC.

This clonotype has a count of ten or more. The V gene is TRBV7-9, the J gene TRBJ1-1; 9 bases map to TRBD1. Germline V gives CDR1 SEHNR, CDR2 FQNEAQ (reference sequence). CDR3 length equals 14 residues. J was trimmed by 5 bases and V by 5 bases; bases with no gene match: 6. The chain's CDR3 is CASSADRGATEAFF. The CDR3 bases are TGTGCCAGCAGCGCGGACAGGGGAGCGACTGAAGCTTTCTTT.

This clonotype was seen at least ten times. This sequence joins TRBV5-5 and TRBJ1-5; D is perhaps TRBD1 (5 bases). Trimming removed 0 bases at V and 5 bases at J, with 12 bases between. Germline lookup yields CDR1 SGHKS and CDR2 YYEKEE (reference sequence). The CDR3 length is 15 residues. As DNA, the CDR3 is TGTGCCAGCAGCTTGGAGGGTGTGGGGCATCAGCCCCAGCATTTT. Translating gives CASSLEGVGHQPQHF.

As regards this clonotype: One base away lies a much larger clone, so this may be a sequencing read error. The chain joins TRBV20-1 to TRBJ2-3; 8 positions match TRBD2. CDR3 length equals 15 residues. After removal of 4 bases from V and 4 bases from J, the junction contained 10 bases not matched to a gene. Germline lookup yields CDR1 DFQATT and CDR2 SNEGSKA (reference sequence). This CDR3 reads CSATGNRGGSDTQYF. CDR3 nucleotides: TGCAGTGCTACCGGCAATCGGGGGGGCTCAGATACGCAGTATTTT.

This clonotype was detected ten times or more. This chain joins TRBV20-1 and TRBJ2-3; D gene uncertain. The V end lost 3 bases, the J end lost 2 bases, and 12 bases lay between the germline ends. Germline CDR1 and CDR2: DFQATT and SNEGSKA (reference sequence). This CDR3 is built from 14 residues. The CDR3 is CSASPGGNTDTQYF. CDR3 DNA: TGCAGTGCTAGCCCGGGCGGAAACACAGATACGCAGTATTTT.

This clonotype was observed many times. This chain uses TRBV20-1 with TRBJ2-5; D is unresolved. CDR3 length: 12 residues. Trimming cost V 4 bases and J 1 base, with 7 bases left between them. CDR1 is DFQATT and CDR2 is SNEGSKA in the germline V gene (reference sequence). The CDR3 DNA is TGCAGTGCTATCCACTTCCAAGAGACCCAGTACTTC. It specifies CSAIHFQETQYF.

This clonotype was counted ten times or more. This sequence joins TRBV4-1 and TRBJ1-2, with 8 bases identical to TRBD1. Per the germline V gene, CDR1 is MGHRA and CDR2 is YSYEKL. The CDR3 has 19 amino acids. The trim removed 0 bases at V and 0 bases at J, leaving 12 bases unmatched. This CDR3 reads CASSQDHGGTGRTNYGYTF. The CDR3 DNA follows: TGCGCCAGCAGCCAAGATCACGGGGGGACAGGTCGCACTAACTATGGCTACACCTTC.

This clonotype was observed many times. The chain uses TRBV4-2 and TRBJ1-2; D possibly corresponds to TRBD1 (6 bases). CDR1 is LGHNA and CDR2 is YNFKEQ in the germline V gene. V was cut by 2 bases and J by 4 bases, with 23 bases left in between. CDR3 size: 18 residues. CDR3 DNA: TGTGCCAGCAGCCAACAGAAGACGGTGCAGGGGCGGACCTATGGCTACACCTTC. Amino acid sequence: CASSQQKTVQGRTYGYTF.

This clonotype has ten or more counts. The J gene is TRBJ1-6, the V gene TRBV20-1; TRBD1 might be the D (5 bases). Trimming pared 0 bases from V and 8 bases from J, leaving 14 bases between. Germline CDR1 and CDR2: DFQATT and SNEGSKA (reference sequence). This CDR3 has 15 amino acids. CDR3 sequence (DNA): TGCAGTGCTAGAGACTACAGGATGATAGATTCACCCCTCCACTTT. Translation gives CSARDYRMIDSPLHF.

This chain uses TRBV4-2 with TRBJ2-7; 11 nucleotides agree with TRBD2. Germline V gene sequence: CDR1 LGHNA, CDR2 YNFKEQ. J gave up 7 bases and V 1 base, and 6 bases lay outside the gene matches. This CDR3 has 15 residues. CDR3 nucleotides: TGTGCCAGCAGCCAAGGGGTGGGACTAGCGGATGAGCAGTACTTC. It yields the protein CASSQGVGLADEQYF.

This clonotype was observed many times. This rearrangement joins TRBV5-6 to TRBJ1-4; the D gene is possibly TRBD1 (6 bases). This CDR3 contains 16 residues. Germline assignment: CDR1 SGHDT and CDR2 YYEEEE. Deletions cut 3 bases from V and 8 bases from J, with 20 bases between. DNA of the CDR3: TGTGCCAGCAGCTCGCGGCGACAGGCTCGGGTCGAAAAACTGTTTTTT. Its translation is CASSSRRQARVEKLFF.

In regard to this clonotype: The junction departs from germline at one end; a sequencing error may be responsible. The genes are TRBV29-1 and TRBJ1-2; D perhaps matches TRBD1 (5 bases). The CDR3 sequence is 13 residues long. Germline CDR1 is SQVTM and CDR2 is ANQGSEA. The CDR3, as DNA: TGCAGCGTTGAATATCTGAGGGGATATGGCTACAACTTC. Amino acid sequence: CSVEYLRGYGYNF.

There are many counts of this clonotype. V gene TRBV5-1 combines with J gene TRBJ2-7; TRBD1 is a possible D gene (6 bases). CDR3 length: 12 residues. CDR1 is SGHRS and CDR2 is YFSETQ in the germline V gene. V was cut by 0 bases and J by 7 bases, with 8 bases left in between. In nucleotides, the CDR3 is TGCGCCAGCAGCTTGGACAGGGTTGAGCAGTACTTC. It translates to CASSLDRVEQYF. The full variable domain, with the rest looked up from reference TRBV5-1 and TRBJ2-7, is KAGVTQTPRYLIKTRGQQVTLSCSPISGHRSVSWYQQTPGQGLQFLFEYFSETQRNKGNFPGRFSGRQFSNSRSEMNVSTLELGDSALYLCASSLDRVEQYFGPGTRLTVT.

This clonotype was seen many times. The chain links TRBV5-1 to TRBJ2-3; TRBD1 agrees at 8 bases. This CDR3 comprises 14 residues. V trimming: 5 bases; J trimming: 5 bases; junction bases outside the gene matches: 7. CDR1 and CDR2 from the germline V gene are SGHRS and YFSETQ. The CDR3 DNA follows: TGCGCCAGCAGAGCCGGGACAGGAGGAGATACGCAGTATTTT. Translation: CASRAGTGGDTQYF.

This clonotype was picked up many times. The rearrangement uses TRBV25-1 and TRBJ2-7; possible D gene TRBD2, 5 bases. The ends were cut back, 7 bases at V and 2 bases at J, with 6 bases in the middle. The germline gives CDR1 MGHDK, CDR2 SYGVNS. The CDR3 consists of 11 residues. The CDR3 loop is CASTGAYEQYF. CDR3 DNA: TGTGCCAGCACCGGGGCCTACGAGCAGTACTTC.